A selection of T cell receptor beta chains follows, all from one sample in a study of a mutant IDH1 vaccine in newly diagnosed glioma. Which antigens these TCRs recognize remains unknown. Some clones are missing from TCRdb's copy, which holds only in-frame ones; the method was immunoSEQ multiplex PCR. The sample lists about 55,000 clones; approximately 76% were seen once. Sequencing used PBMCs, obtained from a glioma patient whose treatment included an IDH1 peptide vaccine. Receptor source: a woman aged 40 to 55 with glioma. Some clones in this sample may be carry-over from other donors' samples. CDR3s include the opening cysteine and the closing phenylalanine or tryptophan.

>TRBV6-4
CASSIRAAEAFF
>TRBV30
CAWGGVYEQYF
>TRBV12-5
CASGFADRGGLAFF
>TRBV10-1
CASSVGTTGELFF
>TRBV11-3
CASSLGRGSTDTQYF
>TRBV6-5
CASSLRHSNQPQHF
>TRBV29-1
CSVRVGETQYF
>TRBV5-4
CASSERQGGNEKLFF
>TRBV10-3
CAIGGQREDTVDTQYF
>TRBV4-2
CASSQDLRGEDETQYF
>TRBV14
CASSFRENRNTIYF
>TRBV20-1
CSASAYNEQFF
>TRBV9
CASSPGPGGAGELFF
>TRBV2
CASIGKGSYEQYF
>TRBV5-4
CASSSSGVVADTQYF
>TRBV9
CASSPSPGQPQHF
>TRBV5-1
CASSSSYNSPLHF
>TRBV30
CAWIRGTATEAFF
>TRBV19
CASSTGQGVPLNTEAFF
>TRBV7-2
CASSARTGGSSYEQYF
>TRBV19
CASSIGLVGDTQYF
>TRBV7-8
CASSFSRDRSYGYTF
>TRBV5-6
CASSYSVNQPQHF
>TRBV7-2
CASSATSGVETQYF
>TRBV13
CASSVQYTQYF
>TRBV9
CASSAYASSYNEQFF
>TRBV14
CASSQDQGTNEKLFF
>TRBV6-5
CASSYSANEKLFF
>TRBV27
CASSPRDRGNTGELFF
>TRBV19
CASSAQGAWDQPQHF
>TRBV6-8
CASSSSRDTQYF
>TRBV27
CASSPPLTYSGNTIYF
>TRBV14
CASSQDPRGRSSYNEQFF
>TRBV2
CASTLGTTSTDTQYF
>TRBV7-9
CASSLARLAGPLRADTQYF
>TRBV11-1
CASSLATRGEQFF
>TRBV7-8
CASSLATGQMGTAQHF
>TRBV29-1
CSVEGLAGGPGQTQYF
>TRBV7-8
CASSFRTGAYEQYF
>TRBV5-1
CASSLGPTNQETQYF
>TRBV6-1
CASSGTGEGETQYF
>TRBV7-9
CASSPRRERGDGYTF
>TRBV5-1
CASSFSGGAYEQYF
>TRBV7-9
CASSPWGEGLADGEQFF
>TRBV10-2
CASSESPTLQETQYF
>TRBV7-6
CASSPLVGHSSYEQYF
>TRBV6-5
CASRTTGAYNSPLHF
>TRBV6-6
CASSYGVAGVQETQYF
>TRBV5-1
CASSYDPAGPPGSPLHF
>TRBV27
CASSFGGAGNTGELFF
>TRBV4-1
CASSLQTNTGELFF
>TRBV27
CASSQRDGFSGANVLTF
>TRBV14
CASSQDRWGANVLTF